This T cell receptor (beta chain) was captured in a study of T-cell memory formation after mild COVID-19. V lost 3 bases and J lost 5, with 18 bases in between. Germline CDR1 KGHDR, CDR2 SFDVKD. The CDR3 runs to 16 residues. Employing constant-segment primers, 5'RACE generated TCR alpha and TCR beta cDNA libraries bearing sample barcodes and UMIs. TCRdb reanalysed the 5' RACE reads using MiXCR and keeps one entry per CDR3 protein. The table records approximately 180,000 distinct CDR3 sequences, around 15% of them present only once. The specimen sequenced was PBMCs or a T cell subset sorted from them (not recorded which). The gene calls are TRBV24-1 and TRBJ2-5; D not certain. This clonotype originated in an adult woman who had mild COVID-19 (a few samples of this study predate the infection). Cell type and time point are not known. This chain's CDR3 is CATSDADPRAGETQYF. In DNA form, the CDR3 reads TGTGCCACCAGTGATGCGGACCCAAGGGCCGGGGAGACCCAGTACTTC.